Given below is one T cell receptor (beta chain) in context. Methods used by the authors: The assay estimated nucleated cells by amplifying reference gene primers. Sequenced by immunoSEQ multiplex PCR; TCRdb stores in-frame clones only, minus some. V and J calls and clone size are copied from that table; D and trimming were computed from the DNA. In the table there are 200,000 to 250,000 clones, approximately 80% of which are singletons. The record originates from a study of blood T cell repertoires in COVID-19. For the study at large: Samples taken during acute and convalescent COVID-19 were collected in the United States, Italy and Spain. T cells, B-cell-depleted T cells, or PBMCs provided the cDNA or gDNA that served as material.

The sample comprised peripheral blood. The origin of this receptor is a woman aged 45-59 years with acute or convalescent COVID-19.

CDR3 nucleotides: TGTGCCAGCTCACCACCGGCCACGGCAGGGGGCAAGTGGGAGACCCAGTACTTC. Translation gives CASSPPATAGGKWETQYF. The rearrangement links TRBV18 to TRBJ2-5, with 8 positions matching TRBD1. J gave up 5 bases and V 0 bases, and 14 bases lay outside the gene matches. Germline lookup yields CDR1 KGHSH and CDR2 LQKENI. There are 18 residues in the CDR3.